Below are 14 T cell receptor beta chains sequenced from a single sample in a study of radiotherapy plus CTLA-4 blockade in lung cancer. Sequencing was performed with immunoSEQ multiplex PCR; in TCRdb, only in-frame clones are kept and a portion is missing. The table has about 45,000 clones, approximately 62% seen once; the top ten hold about 18%. The specimen comprised peripheral blood, sampled from a patient treated with radiotherapy plus ipilimumab. Receptors were obtained from a human donor with non-small cell lung cancer who had a partial response to radiotherapy plus ipilimumab.

This sequence joins TRBV4-3 and TRBJ1-1; D is uncertain. This CDR3 region has 14 residues. Trimming took 1 base from V and 4 from J, leaving 10 bases between them. Germline V gene sequence: CDR1 LGHNA, CDR2 YSLEER. The CDR3 here is CASSQVSTSTEAFF. CDR3 nucleotide sequence: TGCGCCAGCAGCCAAGTTTCCACTAGCACTGAAGCTTTCTTT.

The rearrangement links TRBV15 to TRBJ1-4; D unresolved. Germline assignment: CDR1 LNHNV and CDR2 YYDKDF (reference sequence). The length of the CDR3 is 17 residues. V lost 1 base and J lost 0, with 12 bases in between. In DNA, the CDR3 is TGTGCCACCAGCAGAGTGCCCCCGCAGGCAACTAATGAAAAACTGTTTTTT. It translates to CATSRVPPQATNEKLFF.

The CDR3 nucleotides are TGTGCCAGCAGCCGGAGACTAGCGGGCCAAGAGACCCAGTACTTC. Its translation: CASSRRLAGQETQYF. V and J are TRBV5-4 and TRBJ2-5, with 10 bases fitting TRBD2. This CDR3 spans 15 amino acids. V was clipped by 4 bases and J by 1 base; unmatched bases: 4. Germline CDR1 and CDR2: SGHNT and YYREEE (reference sequence).

The CDR3 region is CASSLGGTGQFF. The CDR3 nucleotides are TGTGCCAGCAGTCTAGGGGGAACTGGGCAGTTCTTC. The chain employs TRBV5-5 and TRBJ2-1; tentative D call: TRBD1 (6 bases). Trimming left V 5 bases short and J 12 bases short, with 15 bases between. The CDR3 consists of 12 residues. CDR1 and CDR2 (germline): SGHKS, YYEKEE (reference sequence). Full variable domain (missing parts from reference TRBV5-5 and TRBJ2-1): DAGVTQSPTHLIKTRGQQVTLRCSPISGHKSVSWYQQVLGQGPQFIFQYYEKEERGRGNFPDRFSARQFPNYSSELNVNALLLGDSALYLCASSLGGTGQFFGPGTRLTVL.

The chain combines TRBV5-1 with TRBJ2-3; 12 bases are a match to TRBD2. Per the germline V gene, CDR1 is SGHRS and CDR2 is YFSETQ. J lost 4 bases, V lost 6 bases, and 9 bases had no gene match. The CDR3 has 16 residues. Here the CDR3 reads CASTPSGGGWPDTQYF. The CDR3 DNA follows: TGCGCCAGCACGCCTAGCGGGGGGGGGTGGCCAGATACGCAGTATTTT.

This clone turned up a few times. The chain employs TRBV18 and TRBJ1-1; perhaps TRBD1 as D (6 bases). Trimming stripped 2 bases from V and 2 bases from J, with 12 bases between. CDR3 size: 15 residues. In germline, CDR1 is KGHSH, CDR2 LQKENI. This CDR3 is CASSPRDTLNTEAFF. The CDR3 DNA is TGTGCCAGCTCACCAAGGGACACCCTAAACACTGAAGCTTTCTTT.

The V and J genes are TRBV9 and TRBJ1-2; TRBD1 might be the D (6 bases). Trimming took off 0 bases at V and 6 bases at J, with 9 bases between the two ends. Germline V gene sequence: CDR1 SGDLS, CDR2 YYNGEE. The CDR3 contains 13 residues. The CDR3 nucleotides are TGTGCCAGCAGCGTAGTTCCAGGGGATGGCTACACCTTC. It codes for CASSVVPGDGYTF.

This clone has only a few counts. V gene TRBV7-2 combines with J gene TRBJ1-1; 8 bases fit TRBD1. Germline loops: CDR1 SGHTA, CDR2 FQGNSA. This CDR3 has 15 residues. V shed 5 bases, J shed 0 bases, and the junction held 5 bases outside the gene matches. The CDR3 nucleotides read TGTGCCAGCAGCGTCAACAGGGGGGTGAACACTGAAGCTTTCTTT. This translates into CASSVNRGVNTEAFF.

V gene TRBV30 combines with J gene TRBJ2-1, with 9 bases that match TRBD1. Germline CDR1 reads GTSNPN; CDR2 reads SVGIG (reference sequence). This CDR3 has 17 residues. V lost 4 bases to trimming and J lost 0 bases; unmatched junction nucleotides: 10. CDR3 nucleotides: TGTGCCTGGACGACAGGGGGGATGATATACTCCTACAATGAGCAGTTCTTC. Protein product: CAWTTGGMIYSYNEQFF. The whole variable domain, filled in from reference TRBV30 and TRBJ2-1, reads SQTIHQWPATLVQPVGSPLSLECTVEGTSNPNLYWYRQAAGRGLQLLFYSVGIGQISSEVPQNLSASRPQDRQFILSSKKLLLSDSGFYLCAWTTGGMIYSYNEQFFGPGTRLTVL.

This clone turned up a few times. V usage is TRBV7-2 and J usage is TRBJ2-5; TRBD1 matches 7 bases. The CDR3 has 11 amino acids. In germline, CDR1 is SGHTA, CDR2 FQGNSA. The V gene end was trimmed by 3 bases and the J gene end by 13 bases; junction bases not matched to a gene: 5. CDR3 in DNA: TGTGCCAGCAGCTTTGTGGACAGGTGGTACTTC. The encoded protein is CASSFVDRWYF. Drawing the rest from reference TRBV7-2 and TRBJ2-5, the complete variable domain is GAGVSQSPSNKVTEKGKDVELRCDPISGHTALYWYRQSLGQGLEFLIYFQGNSAPDKSGLPSDRFSAERTGGSVSTLTIQRTQQEDSAVYLCASSFVDRWYFGPGTRLLVL.

The gene calls are TRBV5-4 and TRBJ1-1; 7 positions agree with TRBD1. J gave up 4 bases and V 3 bases, and 6 bases lay outside the gene matches. The CDR3 runs to 14 residues. Germline CDR1 and CDR2: SGHNT and YYREEE (reference sequence). The DNA of the CDR3 is TGTGCCAGCAGCTCCAGACAGGGTGGCACTGAAGCTTTCTTT. Its translation is CASSSRQGGTEAFF.

The chain joins TRBV6-1 to TRBJ1-1; D is possibly TRBD1 (5 bases). Germline-derived CDR1 and CDR2 are MNHNS and SASEGT. CDR3 size: 14 residues. Trimming removed 4 bases from V and 1 base from J, with 10 bases in between. CDR3 region: CASSATDKNTEAFF. The CDR3 DNA is TGTGCCAGCAGTGCTACGGACAAGAACACTGAAGCTTTCTTT.

In this sample, this clone turned up a few times. The chain uses TRBV7-2 and TRBJ1-5; TRBD1 might be the D (6 bases). Germline CDR1 is SGHTA and CDR2 is FQGNSA. With 1 base removed from V and 3 bases from J, the gap between germline ends came to 19 bases. CDR3 size: 18 residues. CDR3 in DNA: TGTGCCAGCAGCTTAGAACCCGGGGGGCTGGGGAACAATCAGCCCCAGCATTTT. Its translation: CASSLEPGGLGNNQPQHF.

The CDR3 bases are TGTGCCATCAGTGAGTTGGGTCGTGGGGGACAGGTATACGAGCAGTACTTC. Amino acid sequence: CAISELGRGGQVYEQYF. The V call is TRBV10-3, the J call TRBJ2-7; TRBD1 matches 8 bases. CDR1 is ENHRY and CDR2 is SYGVKD in the germline V gene. The CDR3 length is 17 residues. J was trimmed by 4 bases and V by 1 base; bases with no gene match: 12.